The 7 T cell receptor beta chains reported below all come from one sample, sequenced in a study of cytomegalovirus exposure and HLA in healthy donors. Primers for the PCR totalled 60 Vbeta and 13 Jbeta. Sequenced by immunoSEQ multiplex PCR; TCRdb stores in-frame clones only, minus some. The sample records about 200,000 clones, 75% to 90% being singletons. Sequencing used PBMCs. Receptor source: a woman in her twenties or thirties in good health and CMV-seronegative.

The CDR3 DNA follows: TGTGCCATCAGTGGTATAGCGGGAGGGACCGATGAGCAGTTCTTC. This gives the protein CAISGIAGGTDEQFF. The chain uses TRBV10-3 and TRBJ2-1, with TRBD2 matching 11 bases. Germline-derived CDR1 and CDR2 are ENHRY and SYGVKD. The length of the CDR3 is 15 residues. V trimming: 4 bases; J trimming: 8 bases; junction bases outside the gene matches: 7.

The CDR3 DNA reads TGTGCCAGCAGCGCCCTAGCGGGGGACTACAATGAGCAGTTCTTC. Protein: CASSALAGDYNEQFF. J is TRBJ2-1 and V is TRBV9; TRBD2 matches 10 bases. The CDR3 contains 15 residues. V lost 3 bases and J lost 3; bases outside the gene matches: 3. CDR1 and CDR2 (germline): SGDLS, YYNGEE.

This clone was recorded only once. V is TRBV7-2 and J is TRBJ2-3; D may be TRBD2 (6 bases). This CDR3 contains 17 residues. CDR1 SGHTA and CDR2 FQGNSA come from the germline V gene. V lost 0 bases and J 2 bases, leaving 15 bases between the germline ends. CDR3 nucleotides: TGTGCCAGCAGCTTAGCGCGGGCGGGGCCCCACACAGATACGCAGTATTTT. Translating it yields CASSLARAGPHTDTQYF.

V gene TRBV5-1 combines with J gene TRBJ2-2, with D perhaps TRBD1 (5 bases). V lost 0 bases and J 4 bases, leaving 10 bases between the germline ends. The V gene's germline CDR1 is SGHRS and CDR2 YFSETQ. The CDR3 totals 15 residues. In nucleotides, the CDR3 is TGCGCCAGCAGCTTGGTGGCAGGGATCACCGGGGAGCTGTTTTTT. This sequence encodes CASSLVAGITGELFF.

This sequence joins TRBV18 and TRBJ2-3, with a weak D call TRBD2 (6 bases). The CDR3 extends over 14 amino acids. Trimming took off 6 bases at V and 1 base at J, with 11 bases between the two ends. Germline V gene lookup returns CDR1 KGHSH and CDR2 LQKENI. This CDR3 is CASSPGDGTDTQYF. The CDR3 nucleotides are TGTGCCAGCTCCCCGGGGGACGGCACAGATACGCAGTATTTT.

This clone was detected only once. For the CDR3, the DNA is TGTGCCAGCAAGATATGGACTAGCGGGTTTACAGATACGCAGTATTTT. This sequence encodes CASKIWTSGFTDTQYF. The rearrangement joins TRBV6-6 to TRBJ2-3; 11 nucleotides agree with TRBD2. This CDR3 spans 16 amino acids. CDR1 is MNHNY, CDR2 SVGAGI, per germline (reference sequence). J lost 3 bases, V lost 7 bases, and 9 bases had no gene match.

This clone showed up just once. J is TRBJ1-2 and V is TRBV28, with 8 bases that match TRBD1. V was pared by 1 base and J by 2 bases, with 3 bases of the junction left unmatched. Germline CDR1 reads MDHEN; CDR2 reads SYDVKM. The CDR3 is made up of 15 amino acids. The CDR3 DNA follows: TGTGCCAGCAGTTTATTACAGGGGGGGAACTATGGCTACACCTTC. Its protein product is CASSLLQGGNYGYTF.